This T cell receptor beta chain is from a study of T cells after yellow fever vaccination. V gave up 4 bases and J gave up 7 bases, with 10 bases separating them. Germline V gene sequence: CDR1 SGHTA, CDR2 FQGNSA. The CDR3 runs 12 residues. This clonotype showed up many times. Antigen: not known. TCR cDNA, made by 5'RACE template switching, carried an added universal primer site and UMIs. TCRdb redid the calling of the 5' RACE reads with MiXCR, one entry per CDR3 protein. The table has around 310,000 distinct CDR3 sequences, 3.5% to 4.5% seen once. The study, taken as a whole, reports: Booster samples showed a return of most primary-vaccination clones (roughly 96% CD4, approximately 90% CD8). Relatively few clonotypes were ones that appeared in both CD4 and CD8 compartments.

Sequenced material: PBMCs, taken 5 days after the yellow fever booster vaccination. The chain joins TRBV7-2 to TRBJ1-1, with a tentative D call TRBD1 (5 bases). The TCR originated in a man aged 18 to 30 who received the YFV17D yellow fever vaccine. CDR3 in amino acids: CASSSPGNEAFF. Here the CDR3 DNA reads TGTGCCAGCAGCTCCCCAGGGAATGAAGCTTTCTTT.